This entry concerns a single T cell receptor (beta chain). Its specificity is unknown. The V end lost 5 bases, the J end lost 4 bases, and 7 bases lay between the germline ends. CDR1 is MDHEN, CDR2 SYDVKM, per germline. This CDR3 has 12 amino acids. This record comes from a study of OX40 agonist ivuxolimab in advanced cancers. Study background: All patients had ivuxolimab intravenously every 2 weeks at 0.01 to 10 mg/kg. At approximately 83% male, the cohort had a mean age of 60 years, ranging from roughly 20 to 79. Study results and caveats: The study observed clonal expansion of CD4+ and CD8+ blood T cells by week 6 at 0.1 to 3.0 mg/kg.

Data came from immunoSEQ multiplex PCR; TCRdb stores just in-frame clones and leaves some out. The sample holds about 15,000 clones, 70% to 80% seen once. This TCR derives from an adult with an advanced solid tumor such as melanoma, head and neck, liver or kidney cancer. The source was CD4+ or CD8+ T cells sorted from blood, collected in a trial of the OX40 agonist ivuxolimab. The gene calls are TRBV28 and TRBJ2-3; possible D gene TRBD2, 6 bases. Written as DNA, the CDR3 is TGTGCCAGCAGTCCGGGGGCAGATACGCAGTATTTT. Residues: CASSPGADTQYF.